The rows below give T cell receptor beta chains drawn from one sample of a study of cytomegalovirus exposure and HLA in healthy donors. Assay used: immunoSEQ multiplex PCR; TCRdb lists only in-frame clones, some missing. The sample has fewer than 200,000 clones, 68% seen once. The specimen sequenced was PBMCs. Receptors originate from a man in his forties or fifties in good health and CMV-seronegative. Both conserved end residues are part of each CDR3. Rows may omit the clone size; those that give it use once, few, many or a size class.

>TRBJ1-5|.|TRBV4-2
CASSQDRQANQPQHF
>TRBJ1-5|few|TRBV21-1
CASSKEGATGSRGNQPQHF
>TRBJ2-3|.|TRBV6-1
CASRNRVSSTDTQYF
>TRBJ2-2|few|TRBV6-5
CASSGLRDTGELFF
>TRBJ1-1|.|TRBV28
CASSRTGRERVTEAFF
>TRBJ2-3|once|TRBV28
CASMERPTGTQYF
>TRBJ2-7|.|TRBV7-2
CASSLGVDRSQEQYF
>TRBJ2-2|.|TRBV7-2
CASSLWRAGELFF
>TRBJ2-2|.|TRBV7-7
CASSAGLAGGPGTGELFF
>TRBJ2-2|.|TRBV5-1
CASSLTANTGELFF
>TRBJ1-2|.|TRBV10-3
CAISNPGTGAGYTF
>TRBJ1-5|.|TRBV19
CASSIYGDSSNQPQHF
>TRBJ2-1|.|TRBV5-4
CASSAMGQGYNEQFF
>TRBJ1-2|.|TRBV18
CASSPGTRDGYTF
>TRBJ1-1|.|TRBV7-9
CASSLKGDFEAFF
>TRBJ1-2|few|TRBV5-8
CASSLDRGWSYGYTF
>TRBJ2-3|.|TRBV5-1
CASSLGVPGGDTQYF
>TRBJ2-7|few|TRBV10-1
CASSKTGLYEQYF
>TRBJ2-3|.|TRBV5-1
CASSPGQGKTDTQYF
>TRBJ2-7|.|TRBV28
CASSLSTYEQYF
>TRBJ1-2|.|TRBV4-3
CASSQAPQGVGGYTF
>TRBJ1-2|.|TRBV6-5
CASSYEQGRGYTF
>TRBJ1-6|.|TRBV6-4
CASRKGYGQGVPSPLHF
>TRBJ2-3|.|TRBV27
CASSRGRTGDWTDTQYF